This TCR beta chain was retrieved from a study of T cell responses to AZD1222 COVID-19 vaccine. Generated by immunoSEQ multiplex PCR, the TCRdb table keeps only in-frame clones and is missing some. The repertoire consists of 80,000 to 90,000 clones, with about 88% occurring once and the leading ten covering just under 5%. V lost 4 bases to trimming and J lost 2 bases, with 12 bases between them. The CDR3 is 16 residues long. Germline assignment: CDR1 SGHAT and CDR2 FQDESV (reference sequence). The sequenced sample was peripheral blood, obtained 28 days after the second AZD1222 dose. This clonotype was obtained from an adult who received the AZD1222 COVID-19 vaccine. V usage is TRBV11-1 and J usage is TRBJ1-6; D is ambiguous. The CDR3 is CASSSPGRAYNSPLHF. The DNA for the CDR3 is TGTGCCAGCAGCTCCCCCGGGCGCGCCTATAATTCACCCCTCCACTTT.